A single T cell receptor (beta chain) is shown here with its context. This clonotype was seen a few times. Its antigen remains unidentified. No base qualities exist here, and no much larger clone lies one base off it. In the ophthalmopathy patients, disease was moderately to severely active, with a Clinical Activity Score of 3 or more, a NOSPECS grade of 4 or more, and a duration of less than 3 months. The study excluded patients with uncontrolled infections, other autoimmune diseases, pregnancy or lactation. Diagnoses were established on the basis of clinical symptoms, serum thyroxine and TRAb, thyroid ultrasound, and orbital computed tomography. PBMCs were separated from approximately 9.9 ml of fresh peripheral blood using Ficoll-Paque density gradient centrifugation. Trizol reagent was used to extract total RNA, and RNA quality was then checked on an Agilent 2100 Bioanalyzer. The germline V and J ends show losses of 3 bases and 4 bases respectively, and no gene match explains 10 bases of the junction. CDR1 LNHDA and CDR2 SQIVND were looked up in the germline V gene (reference sequence). The CDR3 spans 16 residues, from the cysteine through the phenylalanine. Kept here is only the CDR3 DNA, which spans 48 bases and is read in frame from base 1.

The data are from a study of T cells in Graves' hyperthyroidism and ophthalmopathy (dated by TCRdb to the late 2010s). Regarding the study in general: Peripheral blood samples were taken at the time of initial diagnosis, prior to any treatment. TCR V-J signatures able to tell the groups apart were searched for in a discovery cohort of 90 to 100 patients, of whom 43 had Graves' ophthalmopathy and about 60 had stable Graves' hyperthyroidism. Thyroid tissue and blood T-cell repertoires from six Graves' hyperthyroidism patients were also compared in the study. Whether ophthalmopathy could be predicted prospectively was tested in an independent validation cohort made up of roughly 19 hyperthyroidism patients plus 17 patients who later progressed to ophthalmopathy. For training and testing, the 100 or so patients in the discovery cohort were randomly divided in a 7:3 ratio. Once sampling was done, hyperthyroidism patients were given methimazole at a starting dose of 30 mg daily, whereas ophthalmopathy patients were given high-dose intravenous methylprednisolone. The paper describes TCR Vbeta CDR3 sequencing of 135 peripheral blood samples, made up of 40 to 45 ophthalmopathy patients, 70 to 75 hyperthyroidism patients and roughly 17 progressor patients. Overall study results and their limits: Ophthalmopathy was separated from stable hyperthyroidism by a 13 V-J signature model, with just over 85% sensitivity and about 81% specificity obtained in cross-validation and 80%/75% obtained in testing. No statistical method was used to fix the sample size in advance, and group allocation was not hidden from the investigators. Most expanded thyroid clonotypes (frequency above 0.001) were also detected in blood, a finding suggesting that blood repertoires may reflect thyroid immune responses. In validation, the model predicted progression to ophthalmopathy with just under 71% sensitivity and less than 80% specificity, a median of roughly seven months before onset.

Amplification of TCR beta CDR3 regions was carried out from RNA transcripts. A first-round RT-PCR of the TCR CDR3 used the HTBI primer set with the Qiagen OneStep RT-PCR kit. A second multiplex PCR round built the libraries, followed by size selection and purification. Sequencing of the libraries was done on an Illumina HiSeq2000 using paired-end 100 bp reads. The study's own analysis went as follows. Raw data were processed with SOAPnuke, discarding reads with adapters, uncalled bases, mean Phred below 15, or no exact constant-primer or identifier match. High-quality paired reads were merged using COPE v1.2.5, and each unique nucleotide sequence was defined as a clonotype. MiTCR v1.1 was used to align the clonotypes against IMGT TRBV, TRBD and TRBJ reference segments. Only V-J combinations with frequency above 0.0001, covering about 99% of repertoires, were analysed. A TCS score was defined as the ratio between F50 (clonal expansion) and ExV (chaos), using BLOSUM62-based TCRdist between CDR3 peptides within each V-J. Welch's t-statistics and random forest reduced several hundred V-J features to roughly 13, which were used in a naive Bayes classifier (R e1071). Using fastp at Q25 and MiXCR, TCRdb reprocessed the public reads and kept productive beta chains. Rows with a matching CDR3 protein are joined into one entry that keeps the most common DNA and genes. The V and J calls and clone size are TCRdb's, not the authors'. For this sample the table gives some 550,000 distinct CDR3 sequences, of which approximately 15% were detected only once. About 3.5% of the sample comes from the top ten.

The clonotype was recovered from a woman between 40 and 50 years old with Graves' ophthalmopathy. The rearrangement combines TRBV19 with TRBJ1-2, and 8 junctional nucleotides match TRBD1. Sequences were obtained from blood. The bases are TGTGCCAGTAGTATGGAGGGACAGGCCGTCGTCTATGGCTACACCTTC. This codes for CASSMEGQAVVYGYTF.